This TCR beta chain was identified in a study of blood T cell repertoires in COVID-19. As handled by the study authors: Amplifying reference gene primers gave estimates of nucleated cell counts. Produced via immunoSEQ multiplex PCR; TCRdb's table is partial and in-frame only. The V and J calls and clone size were taken over from that table, and D and trimming were inferred from the DNA. In the table there are roughly 120,000 clones, roughly four fifths of which are singletons. Germline V CDR1 and CDR2: KGHDR, SFDVKD. This CDR3 has 16 residues. V shed 4 bases, J shed 2 bases, and the junction held 8 bases outside the gene matches.

This TCR derives from a man between 65 and 85 years old with active or convalescent COVID-19. Sequenced: peripheral blood. The V gene is TRBV24-1, the J gene TRBJ2-3; 7 bases match TRBD1. CDR3 sequence: CATSDSTGWNTDTQYF. DNA for the CDR3: TGTGCCACCAGTGACTCGACAGGGTGGAACACAGATACGCAGTATTTT.